The TCR beta chain under discussion was sequenced for a study of T-cell memory formation after mild COVID-19. TCRdb reprocessed the 5' RACE reads with MiXCR, giving one entry per CDR3 protein. The profile shows tens of thousands of distinct CDR3 sequences, 11% to 15% of them singletons. Trimming removed 8 bases at V and 4 bases at J, with 15 bases between. The CDR3 runs to 14 residues. Germline-derived CDR1 and CDR2 are SEHNR and FQNEAQ (reference sequence). The TCR originated in an adult woman who had mild COVID-19 (a few samples of this study predate the infection). Cell type and time point are not known. The V and J genes are TRBV7-9 and TRBJ1-3, with a tentative D call TRBD1 (6 bases). Sequencing was carried out using PBMCs or a T cell subset sorted from them (not recorded which). CDR3 DNA sequence: TGTGCCAGCGAGGGACAAACTACAGGAAACACCATATATTTT. This codes for CASEGQTTGNTIYF.